This T cell receptor (beta chain) came from a study of OX40 agonist ivuxolimab in advanced cancers. Study outcomes and limitations: On average, CD8+ T cells showed a greater number of expanded clones than CD4+.

The CDR3 extends over 15 amino acids. Germline V gene data show CDR1 as SGHTA and CDR2 as FQGNSA. Germline trimming cut 5 bases from V and 4 bases from J; bases unmatched to any gene: 4. Sequencing was performed with immunoSEQ multiplex PCR; in TCRdb, only in-frame clones are kept and a portion is missing. The data contain about 93,000 clones, just over 90% of them seen just once; the ten biggest clones take up about 0.51%. Comment on this clone: The target antigen is unknown.

V is TRBV7-2 and J is TRBJ2-5; TRBD2 matches at 13 bases. Material: CD4+ or CD8+ T cells sorted from blood, obtained in a trial of the OX40 agonist ivuxolimab. This receptor was taken from an adult with an advanced solid tumor such as melanoma, head and neck, liver or kidney cancer. The CDR3 reads CASSTSGGAGETQYF. The CDR3, as DNA: TGTGCCAGCAGCACTAGCGGGGGGGCCGGAGAGACCCAGTACTTC. Supplemented by reference TRBV7-2 and TRBJ2-5, the full variable domain reads GAGVSQSPSNKVTEKGKDVELRCDPISGHTALYWYRQSLGQGLEFLIYFQGNSAPDKSGLPSDRFSAERTGGSVSTLTIQRTQQEDSAVYLCASSTSGGAGETQYFGPGTRLLVL.